These 29 T cell receptor beta chains came from one sample sequenced in a study of cytomegalovirus exposure and HLA in healthy donors. PCR used 60 Vbeta primers and 13 Jbeta primers. Produced via immunoSEQ multiplex PCR; TCRdb's table is partial and in-frame only. Here the sample spans fewer than 80,000 clones, roughly 73% being singletons. Sequencing was carried out using PBMCs. The receptors were gathered from a middle-aged woman in good health and CMV-seropositive.

This clone came up once. The V call is TRBV6-5, the J call TRBJ2-4; D unresolved. This CDR3 is 13 amino acids long. Trimming pared 4 bases from V and 8 bases from J, leaving 12 bases between. Germline V gene data show CDR1 as MNHEY and CDR2 as SVGAGI. For the CDR3, the DNA is TGTGCCAGCAGTTTGCATCTTATAGACATTCAGTACTTC. As protein: CASSLHLIDIQYF.

The chain combines TRBV10-3 with TRBJ2-4; D might be TRBD1 (6 bases). The CDR3 consists of 15 residues. V was trimmed by 2 bases and J by 1 base, leaving 9 bases between them. Germline values: CDR1 ENHRY, CDR2 SYGVKD. In DNA form, the CDR3 reads TGTGCCATCAGTGAGCGGCAGGGGGCCAAAAACATTCAGTACTTC. Amino acid sequence: CAISERQGAKNIQYF.

V and J are TRBV7-9 and TRBJ2-1; D perhaps matches TRBD1 (6 bases). The CDR3 spans 15 residues. Looked up from germline, CDR1 is SEHNR and CDR2 is FQNEAQ (reference sequence). Trimming took off 4 bases at V and 1 base at J, with 11 bases between the two ends. The CDR3: CASSSDRLSYNEQFF. CDR3 DNA sequence: TGTGCCAGCAGCTCTGACAGGTTATCCTACAATGAGCAGTTCTTC.

The chain has TRBV11-2 and TRBJ2-7; D is possibly TRBD1 (6 bases). This CDR3 has 14 amino acids. Trimming shortened V by 5 bases and J by 1 base, and 12 bases separated the two germline ends. Germline assignment: CDR1 SGHAT and CDR2 FQNNGV. This chain's CDR3 is CASSPRTESYEQYF. In DNA, the CDR3 is TGTGCCAGCAGCCCAAGGACAGAATCCTACGAGCAGTACTTC.

Only one count was recorded for this clone. This CDR3 reads CSVEDTENYGYTF. In nucleotides, the CDR3 is TGCAGCGTTGAAGATACCGAGAACTATGGCTACACCTTC. The chain employs TRBV29-1 and TRBJ1-2; D remains ambiguous. The V end was cut by 0 bases, the J end by 2 bases, with 7 bases between. CDR3 size: 13 residues. The germline CDR1 and CDR2 sequences are SQVTM and ANQGSEA.

This clone was recorded only once. This chain links TRBV6-4 with TRBJ1-2; 8 positions agree with TRBD1. Germline trimming cut 4 bases from V and 4 bases from J; bases unmatched to any gene: 14. Germline V gene sequence: CDR1 MRHNA, CDR2 SNTAGT. This CDR3 has 17 residues. DNA for the CDR3: TGTGCCAGCAGTGTCGAGACAGGGGTGGGCTCCGTCTATGGCTACACCTTC. Its translation is CASSVETGVGSVYGYTF.

This sequence joins TRBV12-2 and TRBJ1-1; the D segment call TRBD1 is taken from the table without a DNA check. TRBV12-2 is shown as a pseudogene. The CDR3 extends over 17 amino acids. The CDR3 loop is CASRSVPGQGLDTEAFF. The DNA for the CDR3 is TGTGCAAGTCGCTCTGTCCCGGGACAGGGACTGGACACTGAAGCTTTCTTT.

This chain joins TRBV19 and TRBJ1-3; a weak D match, TRBD1 (6 bases). The CDR3 totals 15 residues. Germline-derived CDR1 and CDR2 are LNHDA and SQIVND (reference sequence). Trimming shortened V by 4 bases and J by 0 bases, and 10 bases separated the two germline ends. The CDR3 DNA reads as TGTGCCAGTAGTACGACAGGCCGCTCTGGAAACACCATATATTTT. Its translation is CASSTTGRSGNTIYF.

This clone was observed a single time. V is TRBV27 and J is TRBJ2-6; maybe TRBD1 (6 bases). V was clipped by 0 bases and J by 4 bases, with 10 bases between them. From germline, CDR1 is MNHEY and CDR2 SMNVEV (reference sequence). The CDR3 sequence is 16 residues long. CDR3 sequence: CASSLSSGTGANVLTF. As DNA, the CDR3 is TGTGCCAGCAGTTTATCGTCCGGGACAGGGGCCAACGTCCTGACTTTC.

This chain uses TRBV7-2 with TRBJ2-3; 10 bases map to TRBD2. From germline, CDR1 is SGHTA and CDR2 FQGNSA. J gave up 1 base and V 3 bases, and 4 bases lay outside the gene matches. This CDR3 has 16 amino acids. The CDR3 spells CASSFGTSGGTDTQYF. As DNA, the CDR3 is TGTGCCAGCAGCTTCGGCACTAGCGGGGGCACAGATACGCAGTATTTT.

This clone has more than one count but fewer than ten. This rearrangement joins TRBV11-3 to TRBJ2-7, with 7 positions matching TRBD2. This CDR3 comprises 15 residues. Per germline, CDR1 SGHNT and CDR2 YENEEA. Trimming cost V 2 bases and J 4 bases; bases outside gene matches: 8. CDR3 amino acids: CASSLLVGEGYEQYF. CDR3 DNA sequence: TGTGCCAGCAGCTTACTGGTCGGGGAGGGATACGAGCAGTACTTC.

This clone occurred a few times. CDR3 sequence (DNA): TGTGCCTGGAGTAAAGGGCGGGGCGCAGGCTATGGCTACACCTTC. Encoded protein: CAWSKGRGAGYGYTF. The chain combines TRBV30 with TRBJ1-2; D is possibly TRBD1 (5 bases). The CDR3 loop spans 15 amino acids. Germline V gives CDR1 GTSNPN, CDR2 SVGIG (reference sequence). The V and J ends lost 2 bases and 4 bases respectively, with 17 bases between them.

The J gene is TRBJ2-3, the V gene TRBV5-4; 12 nucleotides align to TRBD2. Trimming at V came to 0 bases and at J to 3 bases, leaving 8 bases not matched to a gene. Per the germline V gene, CDR1 is SGHNT and CDR2 is YYREEE (reference sequence). The CDR3 sequence is 18 residues long. Here the CDR3 DNA reads TGTGCCAGCAGCTTGGACCAGACTAGCGGGGGTCGTACAGATACGCAGTATTTT. Translation: CASSLDQTSGGRTDTQYF. Supplemented by reference TRBV5-4 and TRBJ2-3, the full variable domain reads ETGVTQSPTHLIKTRGQQVTLRCSSQSGHNTVSWYQQALGQGPQFIFQYYREEENGRGNFPPRFSGLQFPNYSSELNVNALELDDSALYLCASSLDQTSGGRTDTQYFGPGTRLTVL.

The chain couples TRBV30 to TRBJ1-4, with 8 bases identical to TRBD1. This CDR3 region has 12 residues. Germline lookup yields CDR1 GTSNPN and CDR2 SVGIG (reference sequence). Trimming took 8 bases from V and 5 from J; bases not matched to a gene: 4. The DNA for the CDR3 is TGTGCCGGCAGGGGGCTGAATGAAAAACTGTTTTTT. It translates to CAGRGLNEKLFF.

Here the CDR3 DNA reads TGTGCCAGCAGTTCAGGGGCTGAGGGCGCAGATACGCAGTATTTT. Translated, it gives CASSSGAEGADTQYF. This chain connects TRBV28 to TRBJ2-3; D is possibly TRBD1 (6 bases). Trimming pared 4 bases from V and 4 bases from J, leaving 15 bases between. CDR3 length equals 15 residues. Germline V CDR1 and CDR2: MDHEN, SYDVKM.

The chain couples TRBV4-2 to TRBJ1-1; the D gene is possibly TRBD1 (6 bases). The CDR3 is 14 residues long. Trimming removed 2 bases from V and 6 bases from J, with 13 bases in between. Germline CDR1 and CDR2: LGHNA and YNFKEQ. DNA for the CDR3: TGTGCCAGCAGCCAACTACAGGGCGGGTCTGAAGCTTTCTTT. Amino acid sequence: CASSQLQGGSEAFF.

This clone was counted between two and nine times. J is TRBJ1-1 and V is TRBV29-1; TRBD1 might be the D (5 bases). Germline lookup yields CDR1 SQVTM and CDR2 ANQGSEA. Trimming cost V 7 bases and J 0 bases, with 12 bases left between them. The CDR3 is made up of 13 amino acids. The chain's CDR3 is CSAVGQLNTEAFF. The CDR3 DNA sequence: TGCAGCGCCGTGGGGCAGTTGAACACTGAAGCTTTCTTT.

This sequence joins TRBV5-1 and TRBJ1-2, with a tentative D call TRBD1 (6 bases). CDR3 size: 14 residues. Per germline, CDR1 SGHRS and CDR2 YFSETQ. Between the trimmed V and J ends, which lost 2 bases and 7 bases, there was a span of 15 bases. The DNA of the CDR3 is TGCGCCAGCAGCTTCAGGGAGGGGGAAGGTGGCTACACCTTC. Its translation: CASSFREGEGGYTF.

This chain connects TRBV7-7 to TRBJ2-7; D is perhaps TRBD1 (5 bases). Germline V gene lookup returns CDR1 SSHAT and CDR2 FNYEAQ (reference sequence). The ends were cut back, 8 bases at V and 2 bases at J, with 10 bases in the middle. The CDR3 is 12 amino acids. CDR3 in DNA: TGTGCCAGCCAACTGGGGCCCTACGAGCAGTACTTC. The encoded protein is CASQLGPYEQYF.

This sequence joins TRBV2 and TRBJ2-7, with D possibly being TRBD2 (5 bases). Germline-derived CDR1 and CDR2 are SNHLY and FYNNEI. This CDR3 has 12 amino acids. V was trimmed by 5 bases and J by 9 bases, leaving 14 bases between them. CDR3 in amino acids: CASSQEDRGQYF. CDR3 coding DNA: TGTGCCAGCAGTCAGGAGGACCGGGGGCAGTACTTC. Filled out from reference TRBV2 and TRBJ2-7, the complete variable domain reads EPEVTQTPSHQVTQMGQEVILRCVPISNHLYFYWYRQILGQKVEFLVSFYNNEISEKSEIFDDQFSVERPDGSNFTLKIRSTKLEDSAMYFCASSQEDRGQYFGPGTRLTVT.

The rearrangement links TRBV27 to TRBJ1-5; 8 nucleotides line up with TRBD1. Germline CDR1 MNHEY, CDR2 SMNVEV (reference sequence). The CDR3 covers 14 residues. V was pared by 5 bases and J by 4 bases, with 4 bases of the junction left unmatched. CDR3 sequence: CASSPDRGNQPQHF. In DNA form, the CDR3 reads TGTGCCAGCAGTCCAGACAGGGGAAATCAGCCCCAGCATTTT.

This sequence joins TRBV4-3 and TRBJ2-3, with 8 nucleotides matching TRBD1. Germline V CDR1 and CDR2: LGHNA, YSLEER. There are 13 residues in the CDR3. V trimming: 4 bases; J trimming: 14 bases; junction bases outside the gene matches: 11. In nucleotides, the CDR3 is TGCGCCAGCAGCCCATCCTCAGGGGGCGCAAGGTATTTT. Translated: CASSPSSGGARYF.

This clone has only a few counts. The chain recombines TRBV11-2 with TRBJ1-6; a possible D gene is TRBD1 (5 bases). This CDR3 is built from 18 residues. The germline V and J ends were trimmed by 2 bases and 9 bases, with 23 bases remaining between them. Germline V gives CDR1 SGHAT, CDR2 FQNNGV. The CDR3 bases are TGTGCCAGCAGCTTATTAACACCACTGGGGGGTAGTGGTTCACCCCTCCACTTT. Its translation: CASSLLTPLGGSGSPLHF.

This chain connects TRBV6-6 to TRBJ2-7; D might be TRBD2 (5 bases). The CDR3 has 14 residues. V was shortened by 2 bases and J by 3 bases, with 11 bases between the two germline ends. Germline V lookup: CDR1 MNHNY, CDR2 SVGAGI (reference sequence). The CDR3 loop is CASSYKGEDYEQYF. The CDR3 coding sequence is TGTGCCAGCAGTTACAAGGGAGAAGACTACGAGCAGTACTTC.

The rearrangement joins TRBV5-4 to TRBJ2-7; TRBD2 agrees at 12 bases. V gave up 2 bases and J gave up 0 bases; unmatched junction bases: 0. The CDR3 covers 15 residues. Germline CDR1 is SGHNT and CDR2 is YYREEE (reference sequence). DNA of the CDR3: TGTGCCAGCAGCTTACTAGCGGGGGGCTCCTACGAGCAGTACTTC. The encoded protein is CASSLLAGGSYEQYF.

This chain connects TRBV6-1 to TRBJ2-1, with a weak D call TRBD2 (7 bases). The CDR3 covers 15 residues. Germline CDR1 and CDR2: MNHNS and SASEGT. Trimming pared 6 bases from V and 0 bases from J, leaving 12 bases between. DNA for the CDR3: TGTGCCAGCAGCCGAGGGGGGGGCTCCTACAATGAGCAGTTCTTC. This sequence encodes CASSRGGGSYNEQFF.

CDR3 DNA sequence: TGTGCCTGGAGTGCCGAGGTAGGAATTGAAGCTTTCTTT. Its translation: CAWSAEVGIEAFF. This rearrangement joins TRBV30 to TRBJ1-1; the D is unclear. V lost 1 base to trimming and J lost 7 bases, with 13 bases between them. CDR1 GTSNPN and CDR2 SVGIG come from the germline V gene (reference sequence). This CDR3 is built from 13 residues.

The chain carries TRBV6-6 and TRBJ1-2, with TRBD1 as a possible D gene (5 bases). The CDR3 is 13 residues long. CDR1 and CDR2 from the germline V gene are MNHNY and SVGAGI (reference sequence). With 3 bases removed from V and 2 bases from J, the gap between germline ends came to 7 bases. CDR3 bases: TGTGCCAGCAGTTATCCAGGGAACTATGGCTACACCTTC. It yields the protein CASSYPGNYGYTF.

The V and J genes are TRBV5-1 and TRBJ2-6; 7 bases are a match to TRBD2. The length of the CDR3 is 18 residues. J was trimmed by 0 bases and V by 2 bases; bases with no gene match: 8. Germline CDR1 is SGHRS and CDR2 is YFSETQ. Here the CDR3 reads CASSFSSGRVSGANVLTF. For the CDR3, the DNA is TGCGCCAGCAGCTTCTCTAGCGGCCGAGTCTCTGGGGCCAACGTCCTGACTTTC.